This T cell receptor (beta chain) was recovered during a study of cytomegalovirus exposure and HLA in healthy donors. Overall study results and limits: What a later analysis reportedly showed was that an Asian-associated ancestry cluster had fewer N-insertions than the 666-donor mean. More than 150 TCR beta chains were listed as cytomegalovirus-associated. Prediction of most subjects' HLA-A and HLA-B alleles by TCR beta sequences was reportedly accurate.

The primer mix had 60 Vbeta and 13 Jbeta primers. In the source study's methods: The authors later counted roughly 77 million unique TCR beta chains, approximately 10 million of them shared. Some clones are missing from TCRdb's copy, which holds only in-frame ones; the method was immunoSEQ multiplex PCR. The DNA was the basis for D and trimming; V, J and clone size are from that table. The table includes a few hundred thousand clones, roughly 80% detected once. The CDR3 runs to 12 residues. Trimming left V 5 bases short and J 5 bases short, with 9 bases between. Germline-derived CDR1 and CDR2 are SGHVS and FQNEAQ. This clone occurred a few times. Its target is unknown.

This rearrangement joins TRBV7-8 to TRBJ2-5, with D perhaps matching TRBD2 (6 bases). Sequenced input: PBMCs. The origin of this receptor is a man aged 40-49 years in good health and CMV-seronegative. The DNA of the CDR3 is TGTGCCAGCAGCCCACGGGGGGAGACCCAGTACTTC. This codes for CASSPRGETQYF. The variable domain in full, with the rest retrieved from reference TRBV7-8 and TRBJ2-5, is GAGVSQSPRYKVAKRGQDVALRCDPISGHVSLFWYQQALGQGPEFLTYFQNEAQLDKSGLPSDRFFAERPEGSVSTLKIQRTQQEDSAVYLCASSPRGETQYFGPGTRLLVL.